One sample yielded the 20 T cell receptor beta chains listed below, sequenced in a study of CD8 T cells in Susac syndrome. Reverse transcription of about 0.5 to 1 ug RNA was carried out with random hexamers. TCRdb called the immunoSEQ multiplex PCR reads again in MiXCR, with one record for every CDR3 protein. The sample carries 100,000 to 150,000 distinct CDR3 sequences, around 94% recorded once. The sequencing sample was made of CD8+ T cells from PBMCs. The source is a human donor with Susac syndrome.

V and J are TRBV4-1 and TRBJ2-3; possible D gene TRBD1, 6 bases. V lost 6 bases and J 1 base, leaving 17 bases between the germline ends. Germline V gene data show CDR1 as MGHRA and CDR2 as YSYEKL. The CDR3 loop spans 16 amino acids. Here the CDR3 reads CASSPPGGLGTDTQYF. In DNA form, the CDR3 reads TGCGCCAGCAGTCCTCCTGGGGGCTTAGGCACAGATACGCAGTATTTT.

CDR3 region: CASSWRGETQYF. The CDR3 region has the DNA TGTGCCAGCAGTTGGAGGGGTGAGACCCAGTACTTC. V is TRBV25-1 and J is TRBJ2-5; possible D gene TRBD2, 6 bases. The CDR3 length is 12 residues. V was trimmed by 5 bases and J by 5 bases, leaving 9 bases between them. CDR1 MGHDK and CDR2 SYGVNS come from the germline V gene.

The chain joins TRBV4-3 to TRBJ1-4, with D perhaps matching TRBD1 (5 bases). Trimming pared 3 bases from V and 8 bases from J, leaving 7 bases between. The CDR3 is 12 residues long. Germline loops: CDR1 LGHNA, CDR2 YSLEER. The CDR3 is CASSQGHEKLFF. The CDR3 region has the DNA TGCGCCAGCAGCCAGGGGCACGAAAAACTGTTTTTT.

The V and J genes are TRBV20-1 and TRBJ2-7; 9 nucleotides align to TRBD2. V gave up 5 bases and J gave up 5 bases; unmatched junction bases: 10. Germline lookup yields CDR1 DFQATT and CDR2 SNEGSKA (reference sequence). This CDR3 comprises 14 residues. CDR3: CSAYSGTSIDEQYF. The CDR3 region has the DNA TGCAGTGCTTACTCCGGGACTAGCATCGACGAGCAGTACTTC.

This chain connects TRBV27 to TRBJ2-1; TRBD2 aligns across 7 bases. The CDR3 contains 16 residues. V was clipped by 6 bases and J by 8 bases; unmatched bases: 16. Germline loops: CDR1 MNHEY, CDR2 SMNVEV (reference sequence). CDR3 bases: TGTGCCAGCAGAAAGGCGGGGGTCCGTCTGGGGTATGAGCAGTTCTTC. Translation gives CASRKAGVRLGYEQFF.

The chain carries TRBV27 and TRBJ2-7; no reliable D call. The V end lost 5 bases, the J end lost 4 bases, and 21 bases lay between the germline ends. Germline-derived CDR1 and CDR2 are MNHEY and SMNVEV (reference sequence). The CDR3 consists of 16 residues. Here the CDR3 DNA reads TGTGCCAGCAGTCTGACACCGCATTCCACACTATACGAGCAGTACTTC. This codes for CASSLTPHSTLYEQYF.

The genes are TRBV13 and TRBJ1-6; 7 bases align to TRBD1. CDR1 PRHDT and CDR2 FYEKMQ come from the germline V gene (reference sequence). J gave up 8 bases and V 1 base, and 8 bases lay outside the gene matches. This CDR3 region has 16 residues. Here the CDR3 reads CASSLEGASVDSPLHF. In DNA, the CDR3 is TGTGCCAGCAGCTTAGAGGGGGCCTCGGTGGATTCACCCCTCCACTTT.

CDR3 nucleotide sequence: TGTGCCAGCAGCTCCTTGGCGGCAGATACGCAGTATTTT. Its translation is CASSSLAADTQYF. The chain links TRBV7-9 to TRBJ2-3; D gene ambiguous. The CDR3 covers 13 residues. The V and J ends lost 4 bases and 4 bases respectively, with 9 bases between them. Germline V gives CDR1 SEHNR, CDR2 FQNEAQ (reference sequence).

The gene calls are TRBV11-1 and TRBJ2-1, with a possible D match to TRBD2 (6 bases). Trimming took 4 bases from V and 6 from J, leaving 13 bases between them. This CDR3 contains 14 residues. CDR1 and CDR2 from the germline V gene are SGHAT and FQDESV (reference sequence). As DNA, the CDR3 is TGTGCCAGCAGCTCTGCCCGGGGGATCAATGAGCAGTTCTTC. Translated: CASSSARGINEQFF.

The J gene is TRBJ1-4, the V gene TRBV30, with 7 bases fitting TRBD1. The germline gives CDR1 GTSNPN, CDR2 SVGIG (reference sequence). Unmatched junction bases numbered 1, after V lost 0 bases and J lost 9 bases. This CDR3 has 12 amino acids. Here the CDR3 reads CAWSVQGKKLFF. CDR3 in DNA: TGTGCCTGGAGTGTACAGGGGAAAAAACTGTTTTTT.

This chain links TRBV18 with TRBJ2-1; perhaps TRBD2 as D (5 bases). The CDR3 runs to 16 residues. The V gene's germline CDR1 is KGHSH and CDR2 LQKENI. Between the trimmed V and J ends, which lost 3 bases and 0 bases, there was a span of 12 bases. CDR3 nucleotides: TGTGCCAGCTCACCGTCGGCCGGGAACTCCTACAATGAGCAGTTCTTC. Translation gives CASSPSAGNSYNEQFF.

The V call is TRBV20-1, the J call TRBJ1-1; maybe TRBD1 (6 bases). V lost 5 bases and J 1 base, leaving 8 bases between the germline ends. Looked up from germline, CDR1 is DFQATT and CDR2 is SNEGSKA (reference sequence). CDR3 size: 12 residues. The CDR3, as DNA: TGCAGTGCTCTAGGGGGGAACACTGAAGCTTTCTTT. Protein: CSALGGNTEAFF.

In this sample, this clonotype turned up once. CDR3 nucleotides: TGTGCCAGCAGTTTCCCGGGGAGGAATGAAAAACTGTTTTTT. Translation: CASSFPGRNEKLFF. The chain uses TRBV7-9 and TRBJ1-4; D is unclear. The V gene's germline CDR1 is SEHNR and CDR2 FQNEAQ (reference sequence). CDR3 length: 14 amino acids. V was clipped by 6 bases and J by 5 bases, with 13 bases between them.

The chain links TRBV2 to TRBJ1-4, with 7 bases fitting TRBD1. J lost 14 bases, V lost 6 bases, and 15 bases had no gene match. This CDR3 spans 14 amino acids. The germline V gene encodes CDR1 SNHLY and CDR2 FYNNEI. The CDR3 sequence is CASRAGTVMKGLFF. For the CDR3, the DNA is TGTGCCAGCAGGGCCGGGACAGTAATGAAAGGGCTGTTTTTT.

The CDR3 spells CASSLKDRERDGYTF. As DNA, the CDR3 is TGTGCCAGCAGTTTAAAGGACAGGGAAAGGGATGGCTACACCTTC. This chain joins TRBV12-3 or TRBV12-4 and TRBJ1-2; the match to TRBD1 covers 8 bases. V shed 2 bases, J shed 6 bases, and the junction held 8 bases outside the gene matches. The CDR3 consists of 15 residues.

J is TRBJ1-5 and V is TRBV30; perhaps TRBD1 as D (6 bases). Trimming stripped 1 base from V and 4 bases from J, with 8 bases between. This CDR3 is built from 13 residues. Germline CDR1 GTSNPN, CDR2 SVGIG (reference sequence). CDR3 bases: TGTGCCTGGAGTGAACAGGGAAATCAGCCCCAGCATTTT. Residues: CAWSEQGNQPQHF.

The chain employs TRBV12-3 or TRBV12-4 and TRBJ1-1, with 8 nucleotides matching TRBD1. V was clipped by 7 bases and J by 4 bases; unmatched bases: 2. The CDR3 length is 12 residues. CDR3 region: CASTTGGTEAFF. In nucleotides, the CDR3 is TGTGCCAGCACAACAGGGGGCACTGAAGCTTTCTTT.

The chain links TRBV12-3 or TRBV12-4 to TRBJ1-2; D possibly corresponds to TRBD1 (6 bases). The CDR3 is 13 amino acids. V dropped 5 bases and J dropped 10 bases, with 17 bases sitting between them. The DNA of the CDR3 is TGTGCCAGCAGTCCCACAGGGTTCATCCCCTACACCTTC. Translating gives CASSPTGFIPYTF.

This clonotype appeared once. The CDR3 DNA follows: TGTGCCAGCAGCCAACGTGTAGCGGGAGAGGGAGAGACCCAGTACTTC. Its translation: CASSQRVAGEGETQYF. V usage is TRBV4-2 and J usage is TRBJ2-5, with 9 bases identical to TRBD2. The CDR3 consists of 16 residues. Trimming cost V 2 bases and J 4 bases; bases outside gene matches: 8. CDR1 is LGHNA and CDR2 is YNFKEQ in the germline V gene.

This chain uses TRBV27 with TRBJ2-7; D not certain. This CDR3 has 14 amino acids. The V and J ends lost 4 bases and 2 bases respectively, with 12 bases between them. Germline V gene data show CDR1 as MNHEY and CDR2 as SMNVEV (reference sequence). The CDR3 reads CASSYLGQTYEQYF. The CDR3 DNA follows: TGTGCCAGCAGTTACTTAGGCCAAACCTACGAGCAGTACTTC.